This TCR beta chain is from a study of cytotoxic CD8 clonotypes in ibrutinib-treated CLL. Depth targeted 1 in 200,000 to 1 in 1 million T cells, averaging 10x coverage per clonotype. TCRdb's table, derived via immunoSEQ multiplex PCR, lists solely in-frame clones and lacks some. The table has 97,000 or so clones, more than 75% seen once. Germline-derived CDR1 and CDR2 are MNHEY and SVGAGI. The CDR3 runs to 12 residues. Trimming shortened V by 6 bases and J by 8 bases, and 13 bases separated the two germline ends. This clone was picked up a small number of times. A single base separates this from a much larger clone, so it may be a read error.

The chain carries TRBV6-5 and TRBJ1-2; D remains unclear. This specimen was PBMCs, taken after 12 months of ibrutinib treatment. The receptor was isolated from a human donor with chronic lymphocytic leukemia. In DNA form, the CDR3 reads TGTGCCAGCAGCCAAGATTCAGAAGGCTACACCTTC. This encodes CASSQDSEGYTF.